This T cell receptor beta chain was observed in a study of shared clonotypes between healthy human individuals. At the level of the study: Per-donor plates numbered three CD4 naive, three CD4 memory, two CD8 naive and one CD8 memory. Overall study findings and caveats: Relative to clonotypes present in all four donors, those not shared had lower generation probabilities. The study generally estimated greater richness for naive than memory subsets.

V was shortened by 0 bases and J by 1 base, with 8 bases between the two germline ends. The CDR3 consists of 14 residues. In germline, CDR1 is SGHNT, CDR2 YYREEE (reference sequence). Concerning this clone itself: Its antigen is not known. Additional DNA sequences in this sample encode the identical CDR3.

The data were produced by immunoSEQ multiplex PCR, yet TCRdb's version contains in-frame clones alone and is incomplete. This table holds some 1 million clones, about 75% found once. All the donors were Caucasian adults who lived in Nashville, Tennessee. The rearrangement uses TRBV5-4 and TRBJ2-7, with a tentative D call TRBD1 (5 bases). This receptor was obtained from a man younger than 35 in good health. The sequenced sample was memory CD4+ T cells sorted from blood. As for subset: CD45RA-negative fraction. The CDR3 DNA reads as TGTGCCAGCAGCTTGGACAGGTATTCCTACGAGCAGTACTTC. It is translated as CASSLDRYSYEQYF. The variable domain in full, completed from reference TRBV5-4 and TRBJ2-7, reads ETGVTQSPTHLIKTRGQQVTLRCSSQSGHNTVSWYQQALGQGPQFIFQYYREEENGRGNFPPRFSGLQFPNYSSELNVNALELDDSALYLCASSLDRYSYEQYFGPGTRLTVT.